This T cell receptor beta chain was retrieved from a study of OX40 agonist ivuxolimab in advanced cancers. As for the study in general: Three patients got partial responses; one had hepatocellular carcinoma and two had cutaneous melanoma.

Patients had blood sampled at baseline and again on cycle 4 day 1 and cycle 7 day 1. Germline V lookup: CDR1 SGHRS, CDR2 YFSETQ. The germline V and J ends were trimmed by 4 bases and 4 bases, with 17 bases remaining between them. The CDR3 has 15 residues. Study results and caveats: Both CD4+ and CD8+ T cell populations in blood had undergone clonal expansion by week 6 at 0.1 to 3.0 mg/kg. Certain nonresponders likewise exhibited a low normalized T-cell clonal expansion.

Produced via immunoSEQ multiplex PCR; TCRdb's table is partial and in-frame only. The profile covers 77,000 or so clones, with over 80% appearing a single time and about 0.32% taken by the ten largest. Worth noting for this clone: What it recognizes is unknown.

V is TRBV5-1 and J is TRBJ1-1; unclear D gene. This specimen consisted of CD4+ or CD8+ T cells sorted from blood, obtained in a trial of the OX40 agonist ivuxolimab. This sequence was found in an adult with an advanced solid tumor such as melanoma, head and neck, liver or kidney cancer. The CDR3 coding sequence is TGCGCCAGCAGCGCCCGGGGAGGGTTTGGCACTGAAGCTTTCTTT. Its protein product is CASSARGGFGTEAFF.